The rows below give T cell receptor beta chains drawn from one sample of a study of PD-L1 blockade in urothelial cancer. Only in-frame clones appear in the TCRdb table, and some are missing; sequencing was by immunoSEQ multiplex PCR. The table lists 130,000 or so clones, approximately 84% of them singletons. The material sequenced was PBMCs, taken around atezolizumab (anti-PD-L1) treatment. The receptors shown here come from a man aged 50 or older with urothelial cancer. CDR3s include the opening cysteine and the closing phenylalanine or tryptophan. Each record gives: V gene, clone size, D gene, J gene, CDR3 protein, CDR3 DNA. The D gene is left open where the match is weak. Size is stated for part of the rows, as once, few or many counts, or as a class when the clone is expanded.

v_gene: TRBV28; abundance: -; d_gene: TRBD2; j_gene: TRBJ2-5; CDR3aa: CASSPQTSGIGTQYF; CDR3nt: TGTGCCAGCAGCCCCCAGACTAGCGGGATTGGGACCCAGTACTTC
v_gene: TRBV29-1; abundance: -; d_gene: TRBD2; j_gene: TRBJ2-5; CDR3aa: CSVSLAGAPETQYF; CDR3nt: TGCAGCGTTTCACTAGCGGGAGCCCCAGAGACCCAGTACTTC
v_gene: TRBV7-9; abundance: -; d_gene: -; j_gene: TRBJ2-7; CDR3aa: CASSFARDYEQYF; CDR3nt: TGTGCCAGCAGCTTTGCCAGGGACTACGAGCAGTACTTC
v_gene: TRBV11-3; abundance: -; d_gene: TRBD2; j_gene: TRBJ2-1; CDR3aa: CASSLASGIYNEQFF; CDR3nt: TGTGCCAGCAGCTTAGCTAGCGGGATCTACAATGAGCAGTTCTTC
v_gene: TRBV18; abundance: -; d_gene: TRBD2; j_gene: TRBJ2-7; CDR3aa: CASSLGGSGTPYEQYF; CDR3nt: TGTGCCAGCTCACTGGGGGGTAGCGGGACCCCCTACGAGCAGTACTTC
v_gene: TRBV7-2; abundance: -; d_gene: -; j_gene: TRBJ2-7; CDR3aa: CASSPQAGTFSSYEQYF; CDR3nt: TGTGCCAGCAGCCCCCAGGCTGGGACTTTCAGCTCCTACGAGCAGTACTTC
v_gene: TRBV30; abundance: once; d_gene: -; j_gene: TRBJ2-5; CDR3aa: CAWSREWGTQETQYF; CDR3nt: TGTGCCTGGAGTAGGGAGTGGGGTACCCAAGAGACCCAGTACTTC
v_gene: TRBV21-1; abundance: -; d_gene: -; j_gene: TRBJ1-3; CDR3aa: CASSKRLDQGCSGNTIYF; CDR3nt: TGTGCCAGCAGCAAAAGACTGGATCAAGGCTGTTCTGGAAACACCATATATTTT
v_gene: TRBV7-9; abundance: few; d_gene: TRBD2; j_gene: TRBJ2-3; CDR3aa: CASSSRASGDTDTQYF; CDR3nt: TGTGCCAGCAGCTCCAGGGCTAGCGGAGACACAGATACGCAGTATTTT
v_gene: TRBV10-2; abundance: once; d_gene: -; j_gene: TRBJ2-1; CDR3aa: CASRIPGYNEQFF; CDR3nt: TGCGCCAGCAGAATCCCGGGATACAATGAGCAGTTCTTC